Below, one T cell receptor (beta chain) is given with its context. Random hexamers were used to reverse transcribe the RNA input (about 0.5 to 1 ug). TCRdb re-analysed the immunoSEQ multiplex PCR reads in MiXCR, keeping a single row per CDR3 protein. Of more than 150,000 distinct CDR3 sequences listed, nearly 97% are singletons. This sample is drawn from a study of CD8 T cells in Susac syndrome. Stable or active relapsing-remitting multiple sclerosis, untreated and meeting revised McDonald criteria, defined the controls. Germline CDR1 is KGHSH and CDR2 is LQKENI. This CDR3 is 15 amino acids long. V dropped 4 bases and J dropped 8; count of bases not matched to a gene: 4.

V gene TRBV18 combines with J gene TRBJ2-1; 14 positions agree with TRBD2. The specimen was CD8+ T cells from PBMCs. This receptor was identified in a human donor with multiple sclerosis. The CDR3 DNA is TGTGCCAGCTCACAGACTAGCGGGGGGGCCGATGAGCAGTTCTTC. Amino acids: CASSQTSGGADEQFF.